The following is a T cell receptor (beta chain) sequence with its context. Its antigen is unknown. This sample is drawn from a study of blood T cells in healthy people across ages. Looking at the study overall: About one barcoded beta molecule per two T cells came from capture by template switching.

General study results and limits: The recorded TCR beta diversity per million T cells decreased in a roughly linear manner with age.

Deletions cut 2 bases from V and 8 bases from J, with 18 bases between. The germline gives CDR1 GTSNPN, CDR2 SVGIG (reference sequence). CDR3 length: 14 residues. A sample-barcoded 5' primer and a J-beta primer mix were used in a second PCR of roughly 7 to 11 cycles. All cDNA molecules were each tagged by a template-switch adaptor with 12 random nucleotides. TCRdb independently ran MiXCR on the 5' RACE reads; one entry per CDR3 protein. The repertoire holds 780,000 or so distinct CDR3 sequences, with 56% as singletons. The chain has TRBV30 and TRBJ1-2; possibly TRBD1 for D (5 bases). The source material was blood. This receptor was obtained from a man aged 35-49 years in good health. CDR3 sequence (DNA): TGTGCCTGGAGTACGGTAGGGGTAGGAGGAGGCTACACCTTC. Its translation: CAWSTVGVGGGYTF.